This TCR beta chain was found in a study of shared clonotypes between healthy human individuals. Points from the study as a whole: When compared with the clonotypes that were shared by all four sorted-subset donors, the non-shared clonotypes turned out to have lower generation probabilities.

This table comes from immunoSEQ multiplex PCR, and its TCRdb copy is limited to in-frame clones, with some not included. The sample records fewer than 2.5 million clones, roughly 93% being singletons. Healthy HIV-negative adults with no recent acute infections or vaccinations were recruited as donors. Between the trimmed V and J ends, which lost 6 bases and 8 bases, there was a span of 22 bases. The CDR3 has 15 residues. The germline V gene has CDR1 SGHRS and CDR2 YFSETQ. Worth noting for this clone: Its antigen remains unidentified.

The specimen was naive CD4+ T cells from PBMCs. Documented subset: CD45RA+ positively selected. This TCR came from a man younger than 30 in good health. Some clones in this sample may be carry-over from other donors' samples. V gene TRBV5-1 combines with J gene TRBJ2-3; no reliable D call. In DNA form, the CDR3 reads TGCGCCAGCACTCGGAACCTGGGCTCAGAAGGTACGCAGTATTTT. This codes for CASTRNLGSEGTQYF.